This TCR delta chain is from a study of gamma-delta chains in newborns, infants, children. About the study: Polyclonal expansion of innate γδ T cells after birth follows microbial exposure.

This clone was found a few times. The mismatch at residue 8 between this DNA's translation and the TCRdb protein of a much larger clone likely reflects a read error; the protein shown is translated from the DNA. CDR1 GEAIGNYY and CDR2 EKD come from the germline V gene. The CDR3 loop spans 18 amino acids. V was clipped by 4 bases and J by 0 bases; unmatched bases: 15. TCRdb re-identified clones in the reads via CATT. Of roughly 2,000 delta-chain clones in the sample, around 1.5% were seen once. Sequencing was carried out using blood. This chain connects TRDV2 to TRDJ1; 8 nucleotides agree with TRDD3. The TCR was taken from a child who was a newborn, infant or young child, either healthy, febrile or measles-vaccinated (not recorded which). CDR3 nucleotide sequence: TGTGCCTGTGATGGACCCTTGTCTGGGGGACCCTACACCGATAAACTCATCTTT. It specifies CACDGPLSGGPYTDKLIF.